These T cell receptor beta chains were read from a single sample in a study of blood T cell repertoires in COVID-19. TCRdb's table, derived via immunoSEQ multiplex PCR, lists solely in-frame clones and lacks some. The sample has approximately 57,000 clones; about 83% are singletons. Sequences were obtained from peripheral blood. The receptors originated from a man aged 40-55 years with active COVID-19. Both conserved end residues are part of each CDR3. A D gene is named only where the DNA matches it firmly. Clone size, where shown, is once, few, many, or a class for clones that have expanded.

V	D	J	size	DNA	CDR3
TRBV5-1	TRBD2	TRBJ2-5	many	TGCGCCAGCAGCGTTGGTTTAGCGGGAGGATCGGAGACCCAGTACTTC	CASSVGLAGGSETQYF
TRBV14	.	TRBJ2-2	.	TGTGCCAGCAGCGAATTTTGGACAGCGAACACCGGGGAGCTGTTTTTT	CASSEFWTANTGELFF
TRBV6-1	.	TRBJ2-3	.	TGTGCCAGCAGTGAAAGGAGCGGAGGAGGGGAAGATACGCAGTATTTT	CASSERSGGGEDTQYF
TRBV29-1	TRBD2	TRBJ2-7	.	TGCAGCGTTATGACTAGCGGCTCCTACGAGCAGTACTTC	CSVMTSGSYEQYF
TRBV7-6	.	TRBJ1-1	.	TGTGCCAGCAGCTCAGGGAGGGCCAGCGGCCGAACTGAAGCTTTCTTT	CASSSGRASGRTEAFF
TRBV5-6	TRBD1	TRBJ2-5	.	TGTGCCAGCAGCCCCGGGACAGGGGGCCCCTACCAAGAGACCCAGTACTTC	CASSPGTGGPYQETQYF
TRBV30	.	TRBJ2-7	.	TGTGCCTGGAGCCCTAGGTTGAGTGGCGAGCAGTACTTC	CAWSPRLSGEQYF
TRBV18	TRBD2	TRBJ2-1	.	TGTGCCAGCTCACCAGGGACCCTTAGCGGGAGGGGCTCCTACAATGAGCAGTTCTTC	CASSPGTLSGRGSYNEQFF
TRBV19	.	TRBJ1-1	.	TGTGCCAGTAGTATAGTAGGGGCCCCGAACACTGAAGCTTTCTTT	CASSIVGAPNTEAFF
TRBV18	.	TRBJ2-3	.	TGTGCCAGCTCACTGACAGGAATCACAGATACGCAGTATTTT	CASSLTGITDTQYF
TRBV5-4	TRBD2	TRBJ2-3	many	TGTGCCAGCAGCAAGCTTGGACTAGCGGGATACACAGATACGCAGTATTTT	CASSKLGLAGYTDTQYF
TRBV27	.	TRBJ2-7	.	TGTGCCAGCAGTCCTCAACGCCGGGACATCTCCTACGAGCAGTACTTC	CASSPQRRDISYEQYF
TRBV5-4	.	TRBJ1-2	.	TGTGCCAGCAGCTTGGCCCAGGGGCGTAACTATGGCTACACCTTC	CASSLAQGRNYGYTF
TRBV28	.	TRBJ1-5	.	TGTGCCAGCAGCAGAGGAAATCAGCCCCAGCATTTT	CASSRGNQPQHF
TRBV10-3	.	TRBJ1-2	.	TGTGCCATCGGGACAAGGAGCTTTTATGGCTACACCTTC	CAIGTRSFYGYTF
TRBV10-3	.	TRBJ2-1	once	TGTGCCATCAGTGTTCGGGACTCCCTTTCCAATGAGCAGTTCTTC	CAISVRDSLSNEQFF
TRBV4-1	TRBD2	TRBJ2-1	.	TGCGCCAGCAGCCGGGGGACTAGCGGGAGAAATGAGCAGTTCTTC	CASSRGTSGRNEQFF
TRBV28	TRBD1	TRBJ1-6	.	TGTGCCAGCAGGTCCCGGGACAGGTCATTTTCACCCCTCCACTTT	CASRSRDRSFSPLHF
TRBV28	TRBD2	TRBJ2-7	.	TGTGCCAGCGGGTTCATGACGGGAGGGCCGTGGGCCTACGAGCAGTACTTC	CASGFMTGGPWAYEQYF
TRBV19	TRBD1	TRBJ1-5	.	TGTGCCAGTATCTCCGGACAGGGGGGTCATCAGCCCCAGCATTTT	CASISGQGGHQPQHF
TRBV27	TRBD2	TRBJ2-5	.	TGTGCCAGCAGTCTATTCACTAGCGGGAGGAAAGAGACCCAGTACTTC	CASSLFTSGRKETQYF
TRBV7-3	TRBD2	TRBJ2-1	.	TGTGCCAGCAGCGCAAAGTGGAGGCTAGCGGGAGGGCCGGGTAATGAGCAGTTCTTC	CASSAKWRLAGGPGNEQFF
TRBV24-1	TRBD1	TRBJ2-5	.	TGTGCCACCAGCTCGACTTGGGACAGGGAGACCCAGTACTTC	CATSSTWDRETQYF
TRBV7-3	.	TRBJ1-1	.	TGTGCCAGCAGCTTAAACCAGGTCACTGAAGCTTTCTTT	CASSLNQVTEAFF
TRBV21-1	.	TRBJ2-7	.	TGTGCCAGCAGCAAAGCGCTAGAGAAGGGACAGAACTACGAGCAGTACTTC	CASSKALEKGQNYEQYF
TRBV27	.	TRBJ2-3	.	TGTGCCAGCAGTTCCCGAACGGAGCGCACAGATACGCAGTATTTT	CASSSRTERTDTQYF
TRBV27	TRBD2	TRBJ2-2	.	TGTGCCAGCAGTTTATGGGCTAGCGGGAGTATAAGCGGGGAGCTGTTTTTT	CASSLWASGSISGELFF
TRBV28	TRBD1	TRBJ1-4	.	TGTGCCAGCAGAGGGACAGGGGGCGGCAATGAAAAACTGTTTTTT	CASRGTGGGNEKLFF
TRBV7-2	.	TRBJ2-3	few	TGTGCCAGCAGCTTAACTAGCCAGAGTGGCACAGATACGCAGTATTTT	CASSLTSQSGTDTQYF
TRBV5-6	.	TRBJ2-7	.	TGTGCCAGCAGCTTGGACCTGAGCTCCTACGAGCAGTACTTC	CASSLDLSSYEQYF
TRBV5-8	TRBD1	TRBJ1-1	.	TGTGCCAGCAGAGTGAGGTTTGGGACAGTGAACACTGAAGCTTTCTTT	CASRVRFGTVNTEAFF
TRBV7-2	TRBD1	TRBJ2-1	.	TGTGCCAGCAGCTTAGTAGGAGGGACAGGACTTTTCAATGAGCAGTTCTTC	CASSLVGGTGLFNEQFF
TRBV5-6	TRBD2	TRBJ2-3	.	TGTGCCAGCAGCCCGGATAGAGGTCTAGCGGGAGTCGCGCAGTATTTT	CASSPDRGLAGVAQYF
TRBV28	TRBD2	TRBJ2-1	.	TGTGCCAGCAGTTCCTTAGCGGGAGGCAACCCGAATGAGCAGTTCTTC	CASSSLAGGNPNEQFF
TRBV28	.	TRBJ2-1	few	TGTGCCAGCAGTTACGCGGCCGACAGATACCTTTACAATGAGCAGTTCTTC	CASSYAADRYLYNEQFF
TRBV18	TRBD1	TRBJ2-2	.	TGTGCCAGCTCACCGGGACAGGCGAACACCGGGGAGCTGTTTTTT	CASSPGQANTGELFF
TRBV4-2	.	TRBJ2-5	few	TGTGCCAGCAGCCTAGGATCGGAGGGGTACCAAGAGACCCAGTACTTC	CASSLGSEGYQETQYF
TRBV11-3	.	TRBJ2-1	.	TGTGCCAGCAGCTTCAGTACTAGGTCCTACAATGAGCAGTTCTTC	CASSFSTRSYNEQFF
TRBV6-6	.	TRBJ2-7	few	TGTGCCAGCAGTTACTCGAGAGGGCGGGTCGAATACGAGCAGTACTTC	CASSYSRGRVEYEQYF
TRBV2	.	TRBJ1-2	.	TGTGCCAGCAGTGAAGCCTCGTGGCCCCGGCGGGAGACCTTC	CASSEASWPRRETF
TRBV10-3	TRBD1	TRBJ1-1	.	TGTGCCATCAGACTCGGACAGGGTGTCACTGAAGCTTTCTTT	CAIRLGQGVTEAFF
TRBV28	TRBD1	TRBJ1-4	.	TGTGCCAGCAGTCCGGGACAGGCTGATAATGAAAAACTGTTTTTT	CASSPGQADNEKLFF
TRBV6-1	.	TRBJ2-1	.	TGTGCCAGCAGTGAGGGAGTCGGGGAATACAATGAGCAGTTCTTC	CASSEGVGEYNEQFF
TRBV15	TRBD1	TRBJ1-6	.	TGTGCCACCACAGACAGGGGGAATTCACCCCTCCACTTT	CATTDRGNSPLHF